The 27 T cell receptor beta chains below were found in one sample sequenced in a study of shared clonotypes between healthy human individuals. The protocol was immunoSEQ multiplex PCR, while the TCRdb copy is restricted to in-frame clones and leaves out a portion. Among around 720,000 clones, 60% to 75% were seen once, and the ten largest hold about 1.8%. The sequenced material came from memory CD4+ T cells sorted from blood. The subset was: CD45RA-negative fraction. These receptor sequences come from a woman aged 25 to 39 in good health.

This clone was observed a handful of times. This chain joins TRBV5-1 and TRBJ2-1; D is perhaps TRBD2 (5 bases). The CDR3 runs 14 residues. Trimming removed 4 bases from V and 9 bases from J, with 17 bases in between. CDR1 and CDR2 from the germline V gene are SGHRS and YFSETQ. CDR3 DNA sequence: TGCGCCAGCAGCCAAACTCCCGCGGCGGGTGAGCAGTTCTTC. It translates to CASSQTPAAGEQFF.

About this clone itself: Possible read error: a much larger clone is one base away. The chain uses TRBV13 and TRBJ2-6; D is undetermined. CDR3 length: 13 amino acids. CDR1 is PRHDT and CDR2 is FYEKMQ in the germline V gene (reference sequence). V lost 6 bases to trimming and J lost 0 bases, with 3 bases between them. The CDR3 nucleotides read TGTGCCAGCAGGAACTCTGGGGCCAACGTCCTGACTTTC. It codes for CASRNSGANVLTF.

This chain links TRBV15 with TRBJ2-1, with D maybe TRBD1 (5 bases). The CDR3 is 18 residues long. Germline CDR1 is LNHNV and CDR2 is YYDKDF (reference sequence). V was pared by 0 bases and J by 6 bases, with 21 bases between. This CDR3 is CATSRDGVTVGWGNEQFF. In DNA form, the CDR3 reads TGTGCCACCAGCAGAGATGGAGTGACAGTTGGTTGGGGCAATGAGCAGTTCTTC.

This chain uses TRBV7-9 with TRBJ2-7, with TRBD2 matching over 7 bases. V lost 6 bases and J lost 0; bases outside the gene matches: 5. Germline loops: CDR1 SEHNR, CDR2 FQNEAQ (reference sequence). CDR3 length equals 14 residues. In DNA, the CDR3 is TGTGCCAGCAGTCCAAGCGGGACCTCCTACGAGCAGTACTTC. Amino acid sequence: CASSPSGTSYEQYF.

The rearrangement links TRBV10-1 to TRBJ2-2, with D unclear. The ends were cut back, 4 bases at V and 8 bases at J, with 8 bases in the middle. Per the germline V gene, CDR1 is WNHNN and CDR2 is SYGVQD (reference sequence). This CDR3 is 12 amino acids long. The CDR3 sequence: CASSAPVGELFF. DNA for the CDR3: TGCGCCAGCAGTGCGCCTGTAGGGGAGCTGTTTTTT.

The rearrangement uses TRBV6-6 and TRBJ1-1; no clear D gene. This CDR3 contains 12 residues. In germline, CDR1 is MNHNY, CDR2 SVGAGI (reference sequence). Trimming stripped 7 bases from V and 7 bases from J, with 13 bases between. For the CDR3, the DNA is TGTGCCAGCACCTCAATTACCGGTGAAGCTTTCTTT. Residues: CASTSITGEAFF.

The chain is built from TRBV11-1 and TRBJ2-7; TRBD2 matches 13 bases. Looked up from germline, CDR1 is SGHAT and CDR2 is FQDESV (reference sequence). The V segment lost 1 base and the J segment 4 bases; nucleotides outside the gene matches: 4. This CDR3 contains 16 residues. The CDR3 loop is CASSLGTSGSSYEQYF. Here the CDR3 DNA reads TGTGCCAGCAGCTTAGGGACTAGCGGGAGCTCTTACGAGCAGTACTTC.

The chain links TRBV2 to TRBJ1-1; D is ambiguous. The CDR3 covers 14 residues. CDR1 and CDR2 from the germline V gene are SNHLY and FYNNEI. V lost 3 bases, J lost 0 bases, and 8 bases lay in between. The CDR3 coding sequence is TGTGCCAGCAGTGAGCAGGTTTTGAACACTGAAGCTTTCTTT. Amino acids: CASSEQVLNTEAFF.

J is TRBJ2-1 and V is TRBV19; D is unclear. Trimming pared 2 bases from V and 5 bases from J, leaving 7 bases between. There are 13 residues in the CDR3. From germline, CDR1 is LNHDA and CDR2 SQIVND (reference sequence). The CDR3 spells CASSINFDNEQFF. The CDR3 DNA reads TGTGCCAGTAGTATAAATTTCGACAATGAGCAGTTCTTC. Looking up the rest from reference TRBV19 and TRBJ2-1 gives the full variable domain: DGGITQSPKYLFRKEGQNVTLSCEQNLNHDAMYWYRQDPGQGLRLIYYSQIVNDFQKGDIAEGYSVSREKKESFPLTVTSAQKNPTAFYLCASSINFDNEQFFGPGTRLTVL.

Concerning this clone: The same CDR3 also results from other DNA sequences found in this sample. The rearrangement links TRBV7-2 to TRBJ2-1; tentative D call: TRBD1 (6 bases). The CDR3 totals 13 residues. The V gene lost 2 bases and the J gene lost 5 bases, with 7 bases spanning the gap. Germline lookup yields CDR1 SGHTA and CDR2 FQGNSA. For the CDR3, the DNA is TGTGCCAGCAGCTTAAGGACAGACAATGAGCAGTTCTTC. Residues: CASSLRTDNEQFF.

The chain links TRBV4-1 to TRBJ2-7; D is unclear. Trimming cost V 0 bases and J 6 bases, with 12 bases left between them. Germline CDR1 reads MGHRA; CDR2 reads YSYEKL. The CDR3 contains 14 residues. CDR3 sequence: CASSQELRRGEQYF. Here the CDR3 DNA reads TGCGCCAGCAGCCAAGAACTTAGGCGAGGCGAGCAGTACTTC.

As to this clone: One base separates it from a far larger clone, so it is likely a read error. The sample contains more than one DNA sequence encoding this CDR3. The V call is TRBV14, the J call TRBJ1-1, with D unresolved. The germline V and J ends were trimmed by 3 bases and 1 base, with 6 bases remaining between them. The CDR3 consists of 13 residues. The germline gives CDR1 SGHDN, CDR2 FVKESK. In nucleotides, the CDR3 is TGTGCCAGCAGCCAGACGGGGAACACTGAAGCTTTCTTT. This translates into CASSQTGNTEAFF.

V is TRBV29-1 and J is TRBJ1-2; 8 nucleotides agree with TRBD1. Trimming removed 6 bases from V and 5 bases from J; junction bases left unmatched: 8. The CDR3 extends over 13 amino acids. Germline V gives CDR1 SQVTM, CDR2 ANQGSEA. CDR3 amino acids: CSVGNRGIYGYTF. For the CDR3, the DNA is TGCAGCGTGGGGAACAGGGGGATTTATGGCTACACCTTC.

The V call is TRBV5-1, the J call TRBJ2-1; D is possibly TRBD1 (5 bases). V was shortened by 5 bases and J by 3 bases, with 12 bases between the two germline ends. The CDR3 contains 14 residues. CDR1 and CDR2 from the germline V gene are SGHRS and YFSETQ. CDR3 loop: CASRSRTIYNEQFF. The CDR3 coding sequence is TGCGCCAGCAGGAGCAGGACAATCTACAATGAGCAGTTCTTC.

J is TRBJ2-2 and V is TRBV19; no clear D. The germline V gene has CDR1 LNHDA and CDR2 SQIVND (reference sequence). This CDR3 has 15 residues. Trimming pared 5 bases from V and 0 bases from J, leaving 10 bases between. The CDR3 reads CASSLPDSNTGELFF. CDR3 sequence (DNA): TGTGCCAGTAGTCTACCGGATTCGAACACCGGGGAGCTGTTTTTT.

The gene calls are TRBV25-1 and TRBJ2-2; D may be TRBD1 (5 bases). Germline CDR1 is MGHDK and CDR2 is SYGVNS. This CDR3 region has 14 residues. V dropped 3 bases and J dropped 9 bases, with 14 bases sitting between them. The CDR3 DNA reads as TGTGCCAGCAGTGAGTCCAGGGTAGCAAGGGAGCTGTTTTTT. It codes for CASSESRVARELFF.

In DNA, the CDR3 is TGTGCCAGTAGTACTTTTTCGGGACTAGCGGGGAACAATGAGCAGTTCTTC. Translated: CASSTFSGLAGNNEQFF. The V gene is TRBV19, the J gene TRBJ2-1; TRBD2 matches 13 bases. Trimming cost V 4 bases and J 5 bases; bases outside gene matches: 8. Germline CDR1 reads LNHDA; CDR2 reads SQIVND (reference sequence). The CDR3 totals 17 residues.

This clone was counted a single time. The chain combines TRBV11-2 with TRBJ2-5; no clear D gene. The CDR3 spans 13 residues. Trimming left V 1 base short and J 4 bases short, with 7 bases between. Per germline, CDR1 SGHAT and CDR2 FQNNGV. Here the CDR3 reads CASSLGVLETQYF. DNA for the CDR3: TGTGCCAGCAGCTTAGGGGTTTTAGAGACCCAGTACTTC.

V and J are TRBV28 and TRBJ1-4; 7 positions match TRBD1. V was clipped by 5 bases and J by 8 bases; unmatched bases: 11. Looked up from germline, CDR1 is MDHEN and CDR2 is SYDVKM. The CDR3 loop spans 15 amino acids. CDR3 bases: TGTGCCAGCAGTGGGTCCAGGGGGGTTGTCGAAAAACTGTTTTTT. Amino acid sequence: CASSGSRGVVEKLFF.

The gene calls are TRBV10-3 and TRBJ1-5; D might be TRBD1 (5 bases). Trimming shortened V by 3 bases and J by 11 bases, and 14 bases separated the two germline ends. The CDR3 totals 13 residues. Germline V CDR1 and CDR2: ENHRY, SYGVKD. The CDR3 bases are TGTGCCATCAGTGACGGGGAGGGGAAGACCCAGCATTTT. Protein sequence: CAISDGEGKTQHF.

V is TRBV6-5 and J is TRBJ1-1, with a weak D call TRBD1 (5 bases). Germline V lookup: CDR1 MNHEY, CDR2 SVGAGI. There are 14 residues in the CDR3. Between the trimmed V and J ends, which lost 4 bases and 1 base, there was a span of 10 bases. This chain's CDR3 is CASSSIGGNTEAFF. For the CDR3, the DNA is TGTGCCAGCAGTTCAATTGGGGGGAACACTGAAGCTTTCTTT.

This clone has just one count. This chain uses TRBV20-1 with TRBJ1-3; no clear D. The CDR3 is made up of 10 amino acids. V was pared by 7 bases and J by 4 bases, with 5 bases between. Germline CDR1 and CDR2: DFQATT and SNEGSKA (reference sequence). For the CDR3, the DNA is TGCAGTGAGGGAGGAAACACCATATATTTT. It encodes CSEGGNTIYF.

The rearrangement joins TRBV29-1 to TRBJ1-1; no definite D call. Germline CDR1 and CDR2: SQVTM and ANQGSEA. The CDR3 totals 11 residues. V was cut by 6 bases and J by 1 base, with 6 bases left in between. CDR3 loop: CSVRQNTEAFF. CDR3 nucleotide sequence: TGCAGCGTAAGACAGAACACTGAAGCTTTCTTT.

The genes are TRBV5-4 and TRBJ1-4; possibly TRBD1 for D (5 bases). Trimming left V 3 bases short and J 7 bases short, with 10 bases between. Per the germline V gene, CDR1 is SGHNT and CDR2 is YYREEE (reference sequence). The CDR3 covers 13 residues. The CDR3 reads CASSSNQGEKLFF. As DNA, the CDR3 is TGTGCCAGCAGCTCCAATCAGGGTGAAAAACTGTTTTTT.

V is TRBV10-3 and J is TRBJ2-1; D might be TRBD1 or TRBD2, each matching 5 bases. The CDR3 contains 15 residues. CDR1 is ENHRY and CDR2 is SYGVKD in the germline V gene. Trimming cost V 1 base and J 10 bases, with 17 bases left between them. CDR3 in amino acids: CAISEFETTGTEQFF. CDR3 nucleotide sequence: TGTGCCATCAGTGAGTTTGAGACTACCGGGACGGAGCAGTTCTTC.

The chain combines TRBV2 with TRBJ1-5, with D unclear. Trimming left V 3 bases short and J 7 bases short, with 10 bases between. The CDR3 contains 13 residues. Germline CDR1 reads SNHLY; CDR2 reads FYNNEI. CDR3 sequence (DNA): TGTGCCAGCAGTGACCAGGTTACGCAGCCCCAGCATTTT. This codes for CASSDQVTQPQHF.

The rearrangement joins TRBV27 to TRBJ2-1; 10 nucleotides align to TRBD2. The CDR3 runs to 15 residues. Germline loops: CDR1 MNHEY, CDR2 SMNVEV (reference sequence). J lost 2 bases, V lost 8 bases, and 6 bases had no gene match. The CDR3 bases are TGTGCCAGCCGGAGGACTAGCGGACCCTACAATGAGCAGTTCTTC. It codes for CASRRTSGPYNEQFF.